This T cell receptor beta chain was found in a study of blood T cell repertoires in COVID-19. Looking at the study overall: The United States, Italy and Spain supplied acute and convalescent COVID-19 samples. Sources were T cells, B-cell-depleted T cells, or PBMCs; the material itself was cDNA or gDNA.

Original analysis: Counts of nucleated cells, estimated from reference gene primer amplification, were obtained. The protocol was immunoSEQ multiplex PCR, while the TCRdb copy is restricted to in-frame clones and leaves out a portion. That table is the source of V, J and clone size, and D and trimming were worked out from the DNA. This sample has about 190,000 clones, with around 90% found just once. Sequencing was performed on peripheral blood. This receptor was taken from a middle-aged man with acute or convalescent COVID-19.

The CDR3 nucleotides read TGTGCCAGTAAAGGGAGTCAGGAAGCTTTCTTT. Encoded protein: CASKGSQEAFF. This chain joins TRBV5-4 and TRBJ1-1; D remains unclear. Trimming removed 8 bases from V and 8 bases from J, with 13 bases in between. Germline V gene sequence: CDR1 SGHNT, CDR2 YYREEE (reference sequence). There are 11 residues in the CDR3.